The 3 T cell receptor beta chains given below trace back to one sample, sequenced in a study of OX40 agonist ivuxolimab in advanced cancers. Repertoires were generated with immunoSEQ multiplex PCR, while TCRdb's copy carries only in-frame clones and drops some. The sample contains tens of thousands of clones, 85% to 90% of which appear only once. Sequenced material: CD4+ or CD8+ T cells sorted from blood, taken in a trial of the OX40 agonist ivuxolimab. These receptors all come from an adult with an advanced solid tumor such as melanoma, head and neck, liver or kidney cancer.

The chain uses TRBV19 and TRBJ2-1, with 9 nucleotides matching TRBD2. The ends lost 4 bases at V and 1 base at J; junction bases unmatched: 2. This CDR3 region has 15 residues. CDR1 and CDR2 from the germline V gene are LNHDA and SQIVND (reference sequence). CDR3 sequence (DNA): TGTGCCAGTAGTACAGCGGGAGGTTCCTACAATGAGCAGTTCTTC. Translating it yields CASSTAGGSYNEQFF.

The chain is built from TRBV2 and TRBJ2-6; TRBD1 aligns across 9 bases. Germline V lookup: CDR1 SNHLY, CDR2 FYNNEI. CDR3 size: 17 residues. The V segment lost 4 bases and the J segment 4 bases; nucleotides outside the gene matches: 8. CDR3 sequence: CASSGPGTGSGANVLTF. As DNA, the CDR3 is TGTGCCAGCAGTGGTCCCGGGACAGGGTCAGGGGCCAACGTCCTGACTTTC.

This chain uses TRBV19 with TRBJ2-1; a possible D gene is TRBD2 (6 bases). The V end lost 7 bases, the J end lost 0 bases, and 19 bases lay between the germline ends. CDR1 LNHDA and CDR2 SQIVND come from the germline V gene (reference sequence). This CDR3 contains 17 residues. The CDR3 loop is CASKGGGLFSSYNEQFF. CDR3 nucleotide sequence: TGTGCCAGTAAGGGTGGGGGACTCTTTAGCTCCTACAATGAGCAGTTCTTC.